The 9 T cell receptor beta chains in this list originate from one sample, sequenced in a study of CD8 T cells in ankylosing spondylitis. Study-wide findings and caveats: What seemed typical of ankylosing spondylitis blood was a TCR beta motif built from several highly homologous variants.

These TCRs' antigens remain unknown. TCRdb independently ran MiXCR on the 5' RACE reads; one entry per CDR3 protein. The profile shows roughly 700,000 distinct CDR3 sequences, about 20% of them singletons. The source material was blood, either unsorted or a sorted T cell fraction (not recorded which). Receptors were obtained from a male donor with ankylosing spondylitis.

Comments on this clonotype: Germline is not matched at one junction end, which may reflect a read error. The V gene is TRBV12-3 or TRBV12-4, the J gene TRBJ2-7, with a tentative D call TRBD2 (5 bases). This CDR3 has 13 amino acids. The CDR3 nucleotides are TGTGACAGCAGTTGGGTGGGATCGGGGGAGCAGTACTTC. This translates into CDSSWVGSGEQYF.

V usage is TRBV20-1 and J usage is TRBJ2-1; 10 bases align to TRBD1. Germline values: CDR1 DFQATT, CDR2 SNEGSKA (reference sequence). The J segment lost 10 bases and the V segment lost 6 bases, leaving 12 bases of the junction unmatched. This CDR3 has 14 amino acids. The CDR3 bases are TGCAGTGCGACCCCGGGACAGGGGAGGGAGGAGCAGTTCTTC. Encoded protein: CSATPGQGREEQFF.

The V and J genes are TRBV7-2 and TRBJ2-5; D gene uncertain. Germline V gene data show CDR1 as SGHTA and CDR2 as FQGNSA. The CDR3 totals 12 residues. Trimming shortened V by 4 bases and J by 7 bases, and 10 bases separated the two germline ends. The CDR3 nucleotides read TGTGCCAGCAGCTCACCTGAAGGGACCCAGTACTTC. Translation gives CASSSPEGTQYF.

This clonotype has a handful of counts. The rearrangement joins TRBV28 to TRBJ1-6; TRBD1 agrees at 11 bases. Germline V gene data show CDR1 as MDHEN and CDR2 as SYDVKM. The CDR3 runs 16 residues. The V segment lost 0 bases and the J segment 9 bases; nucleotides outside the gene matches: 4. The CDR3 DNA is TGTGCCAGCAGTTTATGGGACAGGGGGCACGGTTCACCCCTCCACTTT. Residues: CASSLWDRGHGSPLHF.

The chain has TRBV30 and TRBJ2-6; D possibly uses TRBD1 or TRBD2 (5 bases each). This CDR3 spans 15 amino acids. V gave up 8 bases and J gave up 4 bases, with 18 bases separating them. The germline V gene has CDR1 GTSNPN and CDR2 SVGIG (reference sequence). CDR3 sequence (DNA): TGTGCCCTACTCAGGATAGGGACCGGGGCCAACGTCCTGACTTTC. This gives the protein CALLRIGTGANVLTF.

In nucleotides, the CDR3 is TGTGCCAGCAGCTACCCAACACTAGCGGGAAGGGGCGAGCAGTACTTC. This translates into CASSYPTLAGRGEQYF. V usage is TRBV5-6 and J usage is TRBJ2-7; 10 nucleotides agree with TRBD2. Looked up from germline, CDR1 is SGHDT and CDR2 is YYEEEE. The CDR3 is 16 amino acids. The junction had 12 bases not matched to a gene; V was cut back by 3 bases and J by 6 bases.

This sequence joins TRBV11-2 and TRBJ2-1, with D possibly called TRBD1 or TRBD2 (6 bases each). The V gene's germline CDR1 is SGHAT and CDR2 FQNNGV. The CDR3 is 19 amino acids. V lost 2 bases and J lost 0, with 20 bases in between. The chain's CDR3 is CASSLRGVMVSSSYNEQFF. The CDR3 nucleotides read TGTGCCAGCAGCTTAAGGGGGGTGATGGTCTCGAGCTCCTACAATGAGCAGTTCTTC. The full variable domain, its missing parts supplied by reference TRBV11-2 and TRBJ2-1, is EAGVAQSPRYKIIEKRQSVAFWCNPISGHATLYWYQQILGQGPKLLIQFQNNGVVDDSQLPKDRFSAERLKGVDSTLKIQPAKLEDSAVYLCASSLRGVMVSSSYNEQFFGPGTRLTVL.

This clonotype has only a few counts. The CDR3 sequence is CSASAGQPQHF. The CDR3 DNA is TGCAGTGCCTCTGCGGGTCAGCCCCAGCATTTT. The rearrangement uses TRBV20-1 and TRBJ1-5, with D unresolved. The CDR3 loop spans 11 amino acids. V was trimmed by 6 bases and J by 6 bases, leaving 9 bases between them. Germline CDR1 is DFQATT and CDR2 is SNEGSKA (reference sequence).

This chain links TRBV12-3 or TRBV12-4 with TRBJ1-5; D ambiguous. V gave up 3 bases and J gave up 3 bases, with 9 bases separating them. This CDR3 contains 14 residues. The chain's CDR3 is CASSFRKDNQPQHF. The CDR3 DNA reads as TGTGCCAGCAGTTTCAGGAAGGACAATCAGCCCCAGCATTTT.